The 29 T cell receptor beta chains below all came from one sample that was sequenced in a study of blood T cells in healthy people across ages. Next came a second PCR, run for roughly 7 to 12 cycles, which used a sample-barcoded 5' primer along with a J-beta primer mix. Using its own MiXCR run on the 5' RACE reads, TCRdb lists one record per CDR3 protein. Among roughly 1,000,000 distinct CDR3 sequences listed, roughly 24% were seen once. In addition, the sample was reused for a study of T cells of mothers and their children.

The sequenced sample was blood. These receptors originate from a girl aged 2-10 years in good health.

The chain combines TRBV3-1 with TRBJ2-5; 8 nucleotides agree with TRBD1. Per germline, CDR1 LGHDT and CDR2 YNNKEL (reference sequence). J lost 4 bases, V lost 1 base, and 8 bases had no gene match. CDR3 length: 16 residues. This CDR3 is CASSQVRDRPSETQYF. The CDR3 DNA reads TGTGCCAGCAGCCAAGTTCGGGACAGGCCCTCAGAGACCCAGTACTTC.

The chain links TRBV5-1 to TRBJ2-1; D might be TRBD2 (6 bases). Germline values: CDR1 SGHRS, CDR2 YFSETQ. With 0 bases removed from V and 3 bases from J, the gap between germline ends came to 13 bases. The CDR3 extends over 16 amino acids. DNA of the CDR3: TGCGCCAGCAGCTTGGCCGATGGGGGACTCTACAATGAGCAGTTCTTC. It encodes CASSLADGGLYNEQFF. Drawing the rest from reference TRBV5-1 and TRBJ2-1, the complete variable domain is KAGVTQTPRYLIKTRGQQVTLSCSPISGHRSVSWYQQTPGQGLQFLFEYFSETQRNKGNFPGRFSGRQFSNSRSEMNVSTLELGDSALYLCASSLADGGLYNEQFFGPGTRLTVL.

In its sample, this clonotype was seen a few times. The chain links TRBV6-1 to TRBJ1-2; 10 nucleotides agree with TRBD1. The CDR3 sequence is 14 residues long. J gave up 6 bases and V 3 bases, and 4 bases lay outside the gene matches. Per the germline V gene, CDR1 is MNHNS and CDR2 is SASEGT. CDR3 protein: CASSDLGQGHGYTF. As DNA, the CDR3 is TGTGCCAGCAGTGATCTGGGACAGGGGCATGGCTACACCTTC.

This chain links TRBV9 with TRBJ2-1; unclear D gene. Germline-derived CDR1 and CDR2 are SGDLS and YYNGEE. The CDR3 is 16 amino acids. Trimming took 1 base from V and 2 from J, leaving 13 bases between them. DNA of the CDR3: TGTGCCAGCAGCGTAAAAGCGTCTGAGGCCTACAATGAGCAGTTCTTC. Translating it yields CASSVKASEAYNEQFF.

This clonotype was found a few times. The chain has TRBV4-1 and TRBJ2-5; possibly TRBD1 or TRBD2 for D (6 bases each). Trimming removed 2 bases at V and 13 bases at J, with 17 bases between. The germline V gene encodes CDR1 MGHRA and CDR2 YSYEKL. The CDR3 consists of 13 residues. This chain's CDR3 is CASSQRGVGLRYF. For the CDR3, the DNA is TGCGCCAGCAGCCAAAGGGGGGTAGGATTGAGGTACTTC.

This clonotype was counted between two and nine times. V gene TRBV7-8 combines with J gene TRBJ2-7; TRBD1 or TRBD2 may be the D gene (6 bases each). V shed 3 bases and J shed 0 bases, with 15 bases lying between them. The germline V gene has CDR1 SGHVS and CDR2 FQNEAQ. CDR3 size: 16 residues. CDR3 in amino acids: CASSFLGGDTSYEQYF. CDR3 nucleotides: TGTGCCAGCAGCTTCCTCGGGGGCGATACCTCCTACGAGCAGTACTTC.

This clonotype showed up just a few times. The chain links TRBV2 to TRBJ2-7; the match to TRBD1 covers 7 bases. Germline V gives CDR1 SNHLY, CDR2 FYNNEI. The CDR3 length is 14 residues. With 8 bases clipped from V and 2 bases from J, the junction kept 9 bases outside the gene matches. CDR3 sequence reads: CASAGTVGAYEQYF. The CDR3 coding sequence is TGTGCCAGCGCCGGGACAGTGGGGGCCTACGAGCAGTACTTC.

This chain connects TRBV20-1 to TRBJ1-4; 7 nucleotides match TRBD1. The CDR3 has 13 residues. Looked up from germline, CDR1 is DFQATT and CDR2 is SNEGSKA (reference sequence). Unmatched junction bases numbered 11, after V lost 8 bases and J lost 8 bases. CDR3 in DNA: TGCAGTCTTGCTTCAGGGGGGAACGAAAAACTGTTTTTT. Translated: CSLASGGNEKLFF.

This clonotype was seen a few times. The chain recombines TRBV6-5 with TRBJ2-1; the D is unclear. The CDR3 runs 16 residues. Germline V lookup: CDR1 MNHEY, CDR2 SVGAGI. Between the trimmed V and J ends, which lost 0 bases and 6 bases, there was a span of 15 bases. The CDR3 sequence: CASSYSILSQSNEQFF. CDR3 sequence (DNA): TGTGCCAGCAGTTACTCGATACTATCGCAGAGCAATGAGCAGTTCTTC.

This clonotype was picked up a small number of times. This rearrangement joins TRBV7-8 to TRBJ1-2; D call uncertain. This CDR3 comprises 15 residues. Germline CDR1 is SGHVS and CDR2 is FQNEAQ. The V gene lost 3 bases and the J gene lost 4 bases, with 15 bases spanning the gap. The CDR3 bases are TGTGCCAGCAGCTTCCGTTCTGTGGACTTCTATGGCTACACCTTC. It is translated as CASSFRSVDFYGYTF. The complete variable domain, with remaining parts taken from reference TRBV7-8 and TRBJ1-2, reads GAGVSQSPRYKVAKRGQDVALRCDPISGHVSLFWYQQALGQGPEFLTYFQNEAQLDKSGLPSDRFFAERPEGSVSTLKIQRTQQEDSAVYLCASSFRSVDFYGYTFGSGTRLTVV.

This clonotype was recorded a few times. The V and J genes are TRBV24-1 and TRBJ2-3, with 7 positions matching TRBD2. The CDR3 consists of 17 residues. The trim removed 3 bases at V and 3 bases at J, leaving 11 bases unmatched. CDR1 is KGHDR and CDR2 is SFDVKD in the germline V gene. The CDR3 region has the DNA TGTGCCACCAGTGATCCCCGGGAGGTCGGGAGTACAGATACGCAGTATTTT. It translates to CATSDPREVGSTDTQYF.

The chain uses TRBV19 and TRBJ2-1, with a possible D match to TRBD2 (5 bases). V was clipped by 5 bases and J by 4 bases, with 15 bases between them. Germline assignment: CDR1 LNHDA and CDR2 SQIVND (reference sequence). The CDR3 has 15 amino acids. The CDR3 here is CASSLEDSLYNEQFF. DNA of the CDR3: TGTGCCAGTAGTCTGGAGGACTCCCTATACAATGAGCAGTTCTTC.

The chain combines TRBV10-3 with TRBJ2-3; D is undetermined. This CDR3 spans 12 amino acids. The germline V gene encodes CDR1 ENHRY and CDR2 SYGVKD. The V end was cut by 4 bases, the J end by 5 bases, with 7 bases between. In DNA, the CDR3 is TGTGCCATCAGTGGTCTCTTAGATACGCAGTATTTT. Translation: CAISGLLDTQYF.

This rearrangement joins TRBV7-2 to TRBJ1-2; no clear D gene. CDR3 length equals 13 residues. V lost 0 bases and J lost 4, with 6 bases in between. CDR1 is SGHTA, CDR2 FQGNSA, per germline. Here the CDR3 DNA reads TGTGCCAGCAGCTTAGCAGGTCTCTATGGCTACACCTTC. Protein sequence: CASSLAGLYGYTF.

The genes are TRBV6-1 and TRBJ2-7; 10 bases agree with TRBD1. With V trimmed by 10 bases and J by 5 bases, 17 bases remained unmatched. CDR3 length equals 16 residues. Germline V lookup: CDR1 MNHNS, CDR2 SASEGT. CDR3 sequence reads: CATAPLPGQGRHEQYF. The CDR3 nucleotides are TGTGCCACCGCACCTCTCCCGGGACAGGGGAGGCACGAGCAGTACTTC.

This clonotype was picked up a small number of times. The V gene is TRBV10-3, the J gene TRBJ2-5, with a possible D match to TRBD2 (5 bases). The assigned J gene may be wrong: the sequence end matches TRBJ2-7 better. Germline V gives CDR1 ENHRY, CDR2 SYGVKD. The CDR3 extends over 12 amino acids. The CDR3 region has the DNA TGTGCCATCGGCTTGGAGGTCCACGAGCAGTACTTC. Its translation: CAIGLEVHEQYF.

The genes are TRBV12-3 or TRBV12-4 and TRBJ1-5; D uncertain. CDR3 length equals 13 residues. V was trimmed by 5 bases and J by 7 bases, leaving 12 bases between them. The DNA of the CDR3 is TGTGCCAGCAGTGAAAACGACCGCCAGCCCCAGCATTTT. Protein product: CASSENDRQPQHF.

To note about this clonotype: Because the CDR3 is missing its conserved closing phenylalanine or tryptophan, this is likely a read error. V is TRBV4-3 and J is TRBJ2-5; TRBD2 agrees at 11 bases. The germline V gene has CDR1 LGHNA and CDR2 YSLEER. J lost 4 bases, V lost 1 base, and 5 bases had no gene match. The CDR3 contains 16 residues. This CDR3 is CASSQGTSGRAETQYL. CDR3 sequence (DNA): TGCGCCAGCAGCCAAGGGACTAGCGGGCGGGCAGAGACCCAGTACCTC.

This clonotype was counted only a few times. The chain combines TRBV20-1 with TRBJ1-3, with 8 bases lining up with TRBD1. V lost 0 bases to trimming and J lost 0 bases; unmatched junction nucleotides: 10. The germline V gene has CDR1 DFQATT and CDR2 SNEGSKA (reference sequence). This CDR3 region has 18 residues. CDR3 protein: CSARDRAGGRSSGNTIYF. Written as DNA, the CDR3 is TGCAGTGCTAGAGATCGTGCAGGGGGCAGGAGCTCTGGAAACACCATATATTTT.

The chain joins TRBV28 to TRBJ1-4, with TRBD1 as a possible D gene (5 bases). This CDR3 region has 15 residues. The V gene lost 5 bases and the J gene lost 8 bases, with 18 bases spanning the gap. Germline CDR1 and CDR2: MDHEN and SYDVKM. DNA for the CDR3: TGTGCCAGCAGTGGCGGGGGGATACCCGGAGAAAAACTGTTTTTT. The encoded protein is CASSGGGIPGEKLFF.

This clonotype was recorded a few times. V usage is TRBV20-1 and J usage is TRBJ2-3; 9 positions match TRBD1. Germline CDR1 reads DFQATT; CDR2 reads SNEGSKA (reference sequence). This CDR3 region has 15 residues. V gave up 6 bases and J gave up 3 bases; unmatched junction bases: 10. CDR3 nucleotide sequence: TGCAGTGCCCCCCAACGGGGACAGGGAACAGATACGCAGTATTTT. Translated, it gives CSAPQRGQGTDTQYF.

This clonotype was seen more than once but under ten times. The chain uses TRBV27 and TRBJ2-1, with 8 bases identical to TRBD2. The CDR3 extends over 16 amino acids. Germline V lookup: CDR1 MNHEY, CDR2 SMNVEV (reference sequence). J lost 4 bases, V lost 5 bases, and 10 bases had no gene match. The CDR3 loop is CASSLRGGRAYNEQFF. The DNA for the CDR3 is TGTGCCAGCAGTCTCCGGGGGGGGAGAGCGTACAATGAGCAGTTCTTC.

This chain uses TRBV29-1 with TRBJ1-5; D might be TRBD1 (6 bases). The CDR3 contains 14 residues. V was clipped by 5 bases and J by 1 base, with 12 bases between them. CDR1 is SQVTM and CDR2 is ANQGSEA in the germline V gene. The CDR3 protein is CSVSGALSNQPQHF. In DNA, the CDR3 is TGCAGCGTTTCGGGGGCTCTAAGCAATCAGCCCCAGCATTTT.

V usage is TRBV27 and J usage is TRBJ2-3; TRBD2 agrees at 8 bases. With 2 bases clipped from V and 3 bases from J, the junction kept 4 bases outside the gene matches. Germline CDR1 reads MNHEY; CDR2 reads SMNVEV (reference sequence). The CDR3 runs 15 residues. The CDR3, as DNA: TGTGCCAGCAGTTTAGGTAGCGGGAATACAGATACGCAGTATTTT. It yields the protein CASSLGSGNTDTQYF.

This chain joins TRBV5-1 and TRBJ1-4; no firm D call. The V end was cut by 0 bases, the J end by 12 bases, with 15 bases between. CDR3 length: 14 residues. In germline, CDR1 is SGHRS, CDR2 YFSETQ. The CDR3 loop reads CASSLVYGPGELFF. The CDR3 DNA sequence: TGCGCCAGCAGCTTGGTTTACGGGCCGGGAGAACTGTTTTTT.

This clonotype was seen a handful of times. The rearrangement joins TRBV20-1 to TRBJ2-5; D gene uncertain. Germline V lookup: CDR1 DFQATT, CDR2 SNEGSKA (reference sequence). The length of the CDR3 is 12 residues. The V and J ends lost 4 bases and 7 bases respectively, with 13 bases between them. CDR3 region: CSAKAPAVTQYF. The CDR3 coding sequence is TGCAGTGCTAAGGCCCCGGCGGTGACCCAGTACTTC.

This clonotype occurred a few times. The rearrangement links TRBV16 to TRBJ2-1, with D hard to call. CDR3 length equals 14 residues. CDR1 and CDR2 from the germline V gene are KGHSY and FQNENV. Trimming removed 0 bases at V and 8 bases at J, with 11 bases between. CDR3 residues: CASSQSGQADEQFF. DNA for the CDR3: TGTGCCAGCAGCCAATCTGGGCAGGCCGATGAGCAGTTCTTC. The full variable domain, in which reference TRBV16 and TRBJ2-1 provide the parts outside the CDR3, is GEEVAQTPKHLVRGEGQKAKLYCAPIKGHSYVFWYQQVLKNEFKFLISFQNENVFDETGMPKERFSAKCLPNSPCSLEIQATKLEDSAVYFCASSQSGQADEQFFGPGTRLTVL.

In this sample, this clonotype turned up a few times. The chain couples TRBV6-1 to TRBJ2-5; 7 nucleotides agree with TRBD2. The closer fit of TRBJ2-7 to the DNA end suggests the J call may be wrong. Germline assignment: CDR1 MNHNS and CDR2 SASEGT. This CDR3 has 14 residues. CDR3 bases: TGTGCCAGCAGTGAACGGGGGGAGTCCTACGAGCAGTACTTC. Amino acids: CASSERGESYEQYF.

V gene TRBV7-8 combines with J gene TRBJ2-1; 9 nucleotides line up with TRBD2. CDR1 and CDR2 (germline): SGHVS, FQNEAQ. The ends lost 6 bases at V and 7 bases at J; junction bases unmatched: 13. The CDR3 is 16 amino acids. The CDR3 coding sequence is TGTGCCAGCAGTCTCCTGGGTCTAGCGGGATTAAATGAGCAGTTCTTC. Its protein is CASSLLGLAGLNEQFF.